Presented here are 14 T cell receptor beta chains from one specimen sequenced in a study of blood T cell repertoires in COVID-19. Repertoires were generated with immunoSEQ multiplex PCR, while TCRdb's copy carries only in-frame clones and drops some. The sample includes fewer than 250,000 clones, around 85% of them seen just once. The sample comprised peripheral blood. These receptors all come from a man aged 25 to 45 with acute or convalescent COVID-19.

There are a few counts of this clone. This chain connects TRBV5-4 to TRBJ2-7; 7 bases fit TRBD1. The CDR3 is made up of 12 amino acids. CDR1 SGHNT and CDR2 YYREEE come from the germline V gene (reference sequence). V lost 4 bases to trimming and J lost 4 bases; unmatched junction nucleotides: 2. The CDR3 DNA sequence: TGTGCCAGCAGCCTGGACAGGTACGAGCAGTACTTC. Protein product: CASSLDRYEQYF.

The V and J genes are TRBV25-1 and TRBJ1-3; no clear D. The germline V gene encodes CDR1 MGHDK and CDR2 SYGVNS. The ends were cut back, 5 bases at V and 0 bases at J, with 5 bases in the middle. This CDR3 is 13 amino acids long. CDR3 sequence reads: CASSPFSGNTIYF. The CDR3 DNA reads as TGTGCCAGCAGTCCCTTCTCTGGAAACACCATATATTTT.

The chain has TRBV2 and TRBJ1-6, with a tentative D call TRBD1 (5 bases). Germline loops: CDR1 SNHLY, CDR2 FYNNEI. The CDR3 is made up of 15 amino acids. V was cut by 6 bases and J by 10 bases, with 19 bases left in between. The CDR3 sequence is CASSSGLSLKSPLHF. As DNA, the CDR3 is TGTGCCAGCAGCTCAGGGTTATCGTTGAAATCACCCCTCCACTTT.

This clone appeared a single time. The CDR3: CASSLTAMNTEAFF. The CDR3, as DNA: TGTGCCAGTAGTCTGACAGCCATGAACACTGAAGCTTTCTTT. The chain links TRBV19 to TRBJ1-1, with D perhaps matching TRBD1 (5 bases). Germline lookup yields CDR1 LNHDA and CDR2 SQIVND (reference sequence). Trimming left V 5 bases short and J 0 bases short, with 10 bases between. CDR3 length: 14 residues.

The count of this clone is one. The V gene is TRBV2, the J gene TRBJ2-7, with no clear D. Germline V lookup: CDR1 SNHLY, CDR2 FYNNEI. This CDR3 region has 14 residues. V lost 6 bases to trimming and J lost 1 base, with 13 bases between them. The CDR3: CASSGISGSYEQYF. Here the CDR3 DNA reads TGTGCCAGCAGCGGAATCTCGGGTTCCTACGAGCAGTACTTC.

The V call is TRBV4-2, the J call TRBJ2-5; 11 bases fit TRBD2. Trimming at V came to 0 bases and at J to 5 bases, leaving 5 bases not matched to a gene. CDR3 length equals 16 residues. Germline V gene lookup returns CDR1 LGHNA and CDR2 YNFKEQ. CDR3 residues: CASSQDLAGGWETQYF. CDR3 coding DNA: TGTGCCAGCAGCCAAGATCTAGCGGGAGGATGGGAGACCCAGTACTTC.

The CDR3 DNA is TGTGCCAGCAGCTTCAATAATTCACCCCTCCACTTT. Amino acid sequence: CASSFNNSPLHF. The chain combines TRBV5-4 with TRBJ1-6; D ambiguous. The CDR3 runs to 12 residues. The V gene's germline CDR1 is SGHNT and CDR2 YYREEE (reference sequence). V was shortened by 2 bases and J by 5 bases, with 2 bases between the two germline ends.

This chain connects TRBV30 to TRBJ2-7; TRBD1 is a possible D gene (6 bases). CDR1 and CDR2 (germline): GTSNPN, SVGIG (reference sequence). V was shortened by 2 bases and J by 10 bases, with 18 bases between the two germline ends. This CDR3 is built from 13 residues. CDR3 protein: CAWSFGAGADQYF. CDR3 coding DNA: TGTGCCTGGAGTTTTGGGGCAGGGGCGGATCAGTACTTC.

The table lists this clone with a few counts. The J gene is TRBJ2-7, the V gene TRBV4-1; D may be TRBD2 (6 bases). In germline, CDR1 is MGHRA, CDR2 YSYEKL. The CDR3 sequence is 15 residues long. Trimming took 0 bases from V and 5 from J, leaving 14 bases between them. CDR3 nucleotide sequence: TGCGCCAGCAGCCAAGATAAGCGGGCCAGGGACGAGCAGTACTTC. Its translation: CASSQDKRARDEQYF.

The chain carries TRBV7-9 and TRBJ1-2, with 11 bases aligning to TRBD1. Germline V gene lookup returns CDR1 SEHNR and CDR2 FQNEAQ (reference sequence). The CDR3 covers 16 residues. The J segment lost 8 bases and the V segment lost 1 base, leaving 9 bases of the junction unmatched. CDR3: CASSLGGTGGWEGYTF. CDR3 nucleotide sequence: TGTGCCAGCAGCTTAGGCGGGACAGGGGGATGGGAAGGCTACACCTTC.

V and J are TRBV11-1 and TRBJ2-7, with 7 bases that match TRBD1. The germline gives CDR1 SGHAT, CDR2 FQDESV (reference sequence). The CDR3 runs to 13 residues. The junction had 5 bases not matched to a gene; V was cut back by 5 bases and J by 4 bases. The CDR3 sequence is CASSAKDRYEQYF. The DNA for the CDR3 is TGTGCCAGCAGCGCAAAGGACAGGTACGAGCAGTACTTC.

This clone was picked up one time. V gene TRBV28 combines with J gene TRBJ2-4; 9 nucleotides match TRBD1. This CDR3 comprises 16 residues. J lost 0 bases, V lost 7 bases, and 7 bases had no gene match. CDR1 and CDR2 (germline): MDHEN, SYDVKM. CDR3 coding DNA: TGTGCCAGCACCAAACAGGGGGCAGGAGCCAAAAACATTCAGTACTTC. It is translated as CASTKQGAGAKNIQYF.

The DNA for the CDR3 is TGTGCCAGCAGCCCGGGACAGGGGTCCTACGAGCAGTACTTC. It codes for CASSPGQGSYEQYF. This chain uses TRBV11-2 with TRBJ2-7; 10 bases are shared with TRBD1. V lost 5 bases, J lost 1 base, and 2 bases stayed unmatched. The CDR3 extends over 14 amino acids. The germline CDR1 and CDR2 sequences are SGHAT and FQNNGV.

The genes are TRBV7-4 and TRBJ1-5; TRBD1 matches at 9 bases. CDR3 length equals 17 residues. J gave up 4 bases and V 2 bases, and 9 bases lay outside the gene matches. The germline V gene has CDR1 SGHVT and CDR2 SQSDAQ. This CDR3 reads CASSLPPGQGCNQPQHF. CDR3 bases: TGTGCCAGCAGCTTACCCCCGGGACAGGGATGTAATCAGCCCCAGCATTTT.